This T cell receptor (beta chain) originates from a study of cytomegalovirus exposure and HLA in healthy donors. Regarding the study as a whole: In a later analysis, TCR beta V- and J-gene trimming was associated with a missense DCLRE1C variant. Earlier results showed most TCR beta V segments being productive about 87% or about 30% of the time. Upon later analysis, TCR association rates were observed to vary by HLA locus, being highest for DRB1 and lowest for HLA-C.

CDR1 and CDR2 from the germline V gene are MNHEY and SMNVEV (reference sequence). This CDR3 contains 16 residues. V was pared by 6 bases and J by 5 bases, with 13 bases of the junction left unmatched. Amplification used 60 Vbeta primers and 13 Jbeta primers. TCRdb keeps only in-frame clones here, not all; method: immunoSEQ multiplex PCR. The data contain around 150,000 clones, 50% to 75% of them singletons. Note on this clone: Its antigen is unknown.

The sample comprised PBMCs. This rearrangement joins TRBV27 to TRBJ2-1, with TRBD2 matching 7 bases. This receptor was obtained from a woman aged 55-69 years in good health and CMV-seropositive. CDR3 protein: CASRPTGLVFNNEQFF. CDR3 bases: TGTGCCAGCAGACCCACTGGACTAGTGTTTAACAATGAGCAGTTCTTC.